A single sample is the source of the 2 T cell receptor beta chains below, sequenced in a study of beta chain features in type 1 diabetes (dated by TCRdb to between 2018 and 2020). Paper-wide results and their limitations: In all four CD4+ subsets, TCRB CDR3 length was moderately but significantly shorter in type 1 diabetes patients.

Receptor amplification or capture employed the immunoSEQ multiplex PCR assay. All of the isolated RNA was reverse transcribed with the High Capacity cDNA Reverse Transcription Kit, so expressed TCRB transcripts were sequenced. Here the immuneACCESS table is served through TCRdb, limited to in-frame sequences with V and J called. Missing clones are a known gap in these copies; in checked studies unresolved V genes cover under half, and the rest lacks a known reason. For this sample there are about 280,000 clones; 15% appear just once. The ten top clones hold roughly 0.015% of the sample. Their antigen targets remain unknown. The sequencing sample was made of naive CD4+ T cells from blood. The cell subset or site tag for this specimen amounts to: true naive CD4+ T cells. Receptor source: a young man with type 1 diabetes.

This clone was counted a few times. The V call is TRBV30, the J call TRBJ1-1; TRBD1 might be the D (5 bases). V was trimmed by 3 bases and J by 4 bases, leaving 15 bases between them. This CDR3 has 14 amino acids. Germline lookup yields CDR1 GTSNPN and CDR2 SVGIG (reference sequence). CDR3 bases: TGTGCCTGGAGCCGCGACAGAAAACGCACTGAAGCTTTCTTT. Its protein is CAWSRDRKRTEAFF.

The chain has TRBV18 and TRBJ1-4; TRBD1 matches at 9 bases. Unmatched junction bases numbered 8, after V lost 5 bases and J lost 7 bases. The CDR3 runs 15 residues. CDR1 is KGHSH, CDR2 LQKENI, per germline. Here the CDR3 reads CASSIPGQGGEKLFF. For the CDR3, the DNA is TGTGCCAGCTCAATTCCGGGACAGGGTGGTGAAAAACTGTTTTTT.